One sample yielded the 2 T cell receptor beta chains listed below, sequenced in a study of T-cell reconstitution after alpha-beta-depleted transplantation in children. Using unique molecular identifiers, the investigators prepared the TCRbeta library. Each CDR3 protein gets one entry after TCRdb re-called the PCR reads with MiXCR. The sample yields about 300,000 distinct CDR3 sequences, about 9.4% seen once. This material consisted of PBMCs, taken before TCRalphabeta/CD19-depleted stem cell transplant. The receptors come from a boy under three years old with acute myeloid leukemia, due to receive a stem cell transplant.

This clonotype was detected many times. The chain couples TRBV5-5 to TRBJ2-3; D possibly corresponds to TRBD2 (6 bases). The germline V gene encodes CDR1 SGHKS and CDR2 YYEKEE (reference sequence). The CDR3 has 15 amino acids. Trimming removed 5 bases from V and 6 bases from J, with 19 bases in between. Here the CDR3 DNA reads TGTGCCAGCAGTTCCTCGGGACTCCTGCTGGATACGCAGTATTTT. Translated: CASSSSGLLLDTQYF. Together with reference TRBV5-5 and TRBJ2-3, the CDR3 gives the full variable domain: DAGVTQSPTHLIKTRGQQVTLRCSPISGHKSVSWYQQVLGQGPQFIFQYYEKEERGRGNFPDRFSARQFPNYSSELNVNALLLGDSALYLCASSSSGLLLDTQYFGPGTRLTVL.

In its sample, this clonotype was seen many times. J is TRBJ1-4 and V is TRBV5-1; D is uncertain. The CDR3 totals 15 residues. Germline CDR1 reads SGHRS; CDR2 reads YFSETQ. Trimming took 0 bases from V and 3 from J, leaving 9 bases between them. CDR3 coding DNA: TGCGCCAGCAGCTTGGTGGGCAGAGCTAATGAAAAACTGTTTTTT. This encodes CASSLVGRANEKLFF.